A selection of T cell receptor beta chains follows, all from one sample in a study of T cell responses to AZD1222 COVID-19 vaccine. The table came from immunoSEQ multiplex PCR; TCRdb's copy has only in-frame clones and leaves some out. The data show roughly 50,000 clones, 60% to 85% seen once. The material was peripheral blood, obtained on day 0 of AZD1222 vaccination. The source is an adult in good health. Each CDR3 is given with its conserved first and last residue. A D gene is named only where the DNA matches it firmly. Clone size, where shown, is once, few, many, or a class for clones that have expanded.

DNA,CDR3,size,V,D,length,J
TGTGCCAGCAGTGATGCTAGCACCTACTCCAATGAGCAGTTCTTC,CASSDASTYSNEQFF,-,TRBV2,-,15,TRBJ2-1
TGTGCCAGCAGCCTAGACGGGAATCAGCCCCAGCATTTT,CASSLDGNQPQHF,-,TRBV7-2,-,13,TRBJ1-5
TGCAGCGCAAAGGGACTATGGGGCAGGGATACGCAGTATTTT,CSAKGLWGRDTQYF,-,TRBV29-1,TRBD2,14,TRBJ2-3
TGTGCCAGCAGCTTAGATCGGACCGCTAACTATGGCTACACCTTC,CASSLDRTANYGYTF,-,TRBV7-2,-,15,TRBJ1-2
TGTGCCAGCAGCTCGGACGGCTATGGCTACACCTTC,CASSSDGYGYTF,-,TRBV5-5,-,12,TRBJ1-2
TGTGCCAGCAAAAGCCCAGATACGCAGTATTTT,CASKSPDTQYF,-,TRBV28,-,11,TRBJ2-3
TGTGCCAGCAGCCCTACAGGGATTAATGAAAAACTGTTTTTT,CASSPTGINEKLFF,-,TRBV5-5,-,14,TRBJ1-4
TGTGCCAGCAGCTTTAAAGGGGCAACTAATGAAAAACTGTTTTTT,CASSFKGATNEKLFF,-,TRBV9,-,15,TRBJ1-4
TGTGCTACTCGGGGTCCGGGTAAGGGTGAGCAGTTCTTC,CATRGPGKGEQFF,-,TRBV6-5,-,13,TRBJ2-1
TGTGCCAGCAGCTTCCTGGGTGCAGGGCAGTACTTC,CASSFLGAGQYF,-,TRBV5-8,-,12,TRBJ2-7
TGTGCCACTACCCCGCAGGGGGCGCGAATAGATACGCAGTATTTT,CATTPQGARIDTQYF,once,TRBV28,TRBD1,15,TRBJ2-3
TGCGCCAGCAGTCAAAAAGGGGACAGTTTCTATGGCTACACCTTC,CASSQKGDSFYGYTF,-,TRBV23-1,TRBD1,15,TRBJ1-2
TGTGCCATCAATAAGGACAGGTCGAACTATGGCTACACCTTC,CAINKDRSNYGYTF,few,TRBV10-3,TRBD1,14,TRBJ1-2
TGTGCCAGCAGTCCCTACCGGGATGAGCAGTTCTTC,CASSPYRDEQFF,-,TRBV12-3/TRBV12-4,-,12,TRBJ2-1
TGTGCCAGCAGTCCCCCTTTTACAGGGGTACAAGAGACCCAGTACTTC,CASSPPFTGVQETQYF,-,TRBV28,TRBD1,16,TRBJ2-5
TGTGCCAGCAGTTCAGGGGGGTCTGGAAACACCATATATTTT,CASSSGGSGNTIYF,-,TRBV28,TRBD1,14,TRBJ1-3
TGTGCCAGCAGTTACGGGGGGGGACATAGCAATCAGCCCCAGCATTTT,CASSYGGGHSNQPQHF,-,TRBV6-6,-,16,TRBJ1-5
TGTGCCAGCAGGGGGACAGGGGTTGCCAACGTCCTGACTTTC,CASRGTGVANVLTF,-,TRBV6-5,TRBD1,14,TRBJ2-6
TGTGCCAGCTCACCCGTTCAGAGGGGCACCTACAATGAGCAGTTCTTC,CASSPVQRGTYNEQFF,few,TRBV18,-,16,TRBJ2-1
TGTGCCAGCAGCTTAGCGGAGAACACTGAAGCTTTCTTT,CASSLAENTEAFF,-,TRBV11-1,-,13,TRBJ1-1
TGCGCCAGCAGCTCCCGGTCGGACTATAATTCACCCCTCCACTTT,CASSSRSDYNSPLHF,few,TRBV5-1,-,15,TRBJ1-6
TGTGCCAGCAGCTTCGGGGGCCGCTACGAGCAGTACTTC,CASSFGGRYEQYF,-,TRBV11-2,-,13,TRBJ2-7
TGTGCCAGCAGTGAACCGAACGCCGGGGAGCTGTTTTTT,CASSEPNAGELFF,-,TRBV6-1,-,13,TRBJ2-2
TGTGCCAGCAGCTCACAGGGGGCCGAGACTGTCTCCGGGGAGCTGTTTTTT,CASSSQGAETVSGELFF,-,TRBV5-6,TRBD1,17,TRBJ2-2
TGCGCCAGCAGCATCACGGGGGAGCAAGAGACCCAGTACTTC,CASSITGEQETQYF,-,TRBV5-1,-,14,TRBJ2-5
TGCAGTGCTAGTCCGGGACAGGGGGGATGGATGAACACTGAAGCTTTCTTT,CSASPGQGGWMNTEAFF,-,TRBV20-1,TRBD1,17,TRBJ1-1
TGTGCCAGCAGTTTAAAGGGCTCAAAAGGCTACACCTTC,CASSLKGSKGYTF,-,TRBV27,-,13,TRBJ1-2
TGTGCCAGTAGTATAGATCCAGGCAACTATGGCTACACCTTC,CASSIDPGNYGYTF,-,TRBV19,-,14,TRBJ1-2
TGTGCCAGCCAGCGGTATGGAGGTAGTCTTCGCAATCAGCCCCAGCATTTT,CASQRYGGSLRNQPQHF,-,TRBV28,-,17,TRBJ1-5
TGTGCCAGCAGCCCTGGGAACGACAGATATAGCAATCAGCCCCAGCATTTT,CASSPGNDRYSNQPQHF,once,TRBV5-4,-,17,TRBJ1-5
TGTGCCAGCAGCCGGGGGAGCAATCAGCCCCAGCATTTT,CASSRGSNQPQHF,-,TRBV7-8,-,13,TRBJ1-5
TGTGCCAGCCAGGGAGACGAAAAACTGTTTTTT,CASQGDEKLFF,-,TRBV7-9,-,11,TRBJ1-4
TGTGCCAGCAGCTTAAACCCTGCGGGAGGGTCCTACAATGAGCAGTTCTTC,CASSLNPAGGSYNEQFF,-,TRBV7-2,TRBD2,17,TRBJ2-1
TGTGCCAGTAGTATAAGACAGGGGGCCGATGAGCAGTTCTTC,CASSIRQGADEQFF,-,TRBV19,TRBD1,14,TRBJ2-1
TGTGCCAGCAGTTGGGGGGGGCCGGATGAAAAACTGTTTTTT,CASSWGGPDEKLFF,-,TRBV28,-,14,TRBJ1-4
TGTGCCAGCAGTCCGGCCGGGACAGTGTACAATGAGCAGTTCTTC,CASSPAGTVYNEQFF,-,TRBV28,TRBD1,15,TRBJ2-1
TGTGCCAGCAGTGCCCTCGGACAGGGAATCCCCCTTAACTATGGCTACACCTTC,CASSALGQGIPLNYGYTF,-,TRBV2,TRBD1,18,TRBJ1-2
TGTGCCAGCTCACGTACAGGGGGCGGGACTGAAGCTTTCTTT,CASSRTGGGTEAFF,-,TRBV18,TRBD1,14,TRBJ1-1
TGTGCCAGCAGTCCCAGACAGGGGTCGACCGGGGAGCTGTTTTTT,CASSPRQGSTGELFF,-,TRBV2,TRBD1,15,TRBJ2-2
TGCGCCAGCAGCTTGGCCGGACACCTGAAGACTGAAGCTTTCTTT,CASSLAGHLKTEAFF,-,TRBV5-1,-,15,TRBJ1-1